The T cell receptor beta chain described here comes from a study of blood T cell repertoires in COVID-19. The CDR3 extends over 15 amino acids. Trimming cost V 7 bases and J 1 base, with 16 bases left between them. Germline V gene lookup returns CDR1 MNHNY and CDR2 SVGAGI (reference sequence). How the authors handled the data: Amplified reference gene primers provided the basis for estimating nucleated cell counts. Some clones are missing from TCRdb's copy, which holds only in-frame ones; the method was immunoSEQ multiplex PCR. For V, J and clone size, that table is used; D and trimming come from the DNA. The sample includes about 130,000 clones, approximately 85% seen only once; the top ten take approximately 18%. Seattle enrolled patients during active infection and tracked them longitudinally.

The rearrangement uses TRBV6-6 and TRBJ1-2, with D hard to call. This sequence originates from a man aged 30 to 45 with COVID-19, enrolled during active disease. The sample taken for sequencing was peripheral blood. CDR3 protein: CASTPSVFGNYGYTF. The CDR3 DNA is TGTGCCAGCACCCCCAGTGTATTTGGTAACTATGGCTACACCTTC.